This TCR beta chain was obtained from a study of cytomegalovirus exposure and HLA in healthy donors. Amplification used 60 Vbeta primers and 13 Jbeta primers. Libraries were prepared by immunoSEQ multiplex PCR; TCRdb keeps only in-frame clonotypes and omits some of them. The profile shows 150,000 to 200,000 clones, about 80% of them singletons. The length of the CDR3 is 12 residues. After removal of 5 bases from V and 8 bases from J, the junction contained 5 bases not matched to a gene. Germline V lookup: CDR1 LNHDA, CDR2 SQIVND (reference sequence). The sequence was obtained from a woman in her thirties or forties in good health and CMV-seronegative. V and J are TRBV19 and TRBJ1-1, with 7 bases aligning to TRBD1. The material sequenced was PBMCs. The DNA for the CDR3 is TGTGCCAGTAGTCGCTTCAGGGGGGAAGCTTTCTTT. As protein: CASSRFRGEAFF.